The clone carrying this T cell receptor beta chain was counted only a few times. What it binds is not known. The CDR3 is made up of 20 amino acids. Germline V gene data show CDR1 as MGHRA and CDR2 as YSYEKL. V lost 2 bases, J lost 7 bases, and 29 bases lay in between. This entry is derived from a study of cytomegalovirus exposure and HLA in healthy donors. Study context: From about 179 million T cells, an earlier analysis saw 120 million or so unique TCR beta sequences.

This cohort consisted of healthy bone marrow donors. The donors, nominally healthy at sampling, likely had unrecorded immune exposures. Overall study results and limits: The majority of CMV-associated TCR beta chains were reported as apparently HLA-restricted in a later analysis.

Researchers ran the PCR with 60 Vbeta and 13 Jbeta primers. Produced via immunoSEQ multiplex PCR; TCRdb's table is partial and in-frame only. The repertoire has more than 95,000 clones, approximately 75% of them found once; the top ten carry roughly 3.2%. This receptor was obtained from a female donor in good health and CMV-seropositive. Sequencing input: PBMCs. The V call is TRBV4-1, the J call TRBJ1-4; D is perhaps TRBD1 (6 bases). In DNA, the CDR3 is TGCGCCAGCAGCCAAAGGGGGAATGTGATATCATCGGGGAAGGGTGAAAAACTGTTTTTT. It codes for CASSQRGNVISSGKGEKLFF.